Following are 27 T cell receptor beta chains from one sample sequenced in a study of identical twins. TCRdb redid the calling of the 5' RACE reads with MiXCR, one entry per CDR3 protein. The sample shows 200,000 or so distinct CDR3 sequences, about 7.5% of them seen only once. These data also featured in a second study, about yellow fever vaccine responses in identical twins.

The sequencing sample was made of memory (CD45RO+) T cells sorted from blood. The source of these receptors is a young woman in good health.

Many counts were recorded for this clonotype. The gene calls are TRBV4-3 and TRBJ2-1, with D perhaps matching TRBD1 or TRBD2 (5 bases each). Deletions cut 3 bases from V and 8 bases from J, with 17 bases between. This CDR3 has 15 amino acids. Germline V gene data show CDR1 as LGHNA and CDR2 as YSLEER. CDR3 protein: CASSQGPGRIDEQFF. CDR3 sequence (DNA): TGCGCCAGCAGCCAGGGACCGGGACGGATTGATGAGCAGTTCTTC.

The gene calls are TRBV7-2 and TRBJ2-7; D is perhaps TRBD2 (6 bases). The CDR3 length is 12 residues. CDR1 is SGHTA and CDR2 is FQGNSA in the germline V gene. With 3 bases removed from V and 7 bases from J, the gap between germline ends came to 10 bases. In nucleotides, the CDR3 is TGTGCCAGCAGCTTCGGACTAAATGAGCAGTACTTC. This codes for CASSFGLNEQYF.

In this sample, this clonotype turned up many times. CDR3 amino acids: CSASGSTDTQYF. In DNA, the CDR3 is TGCAGTGCTAGCGGTAGCACAGATACGCAGTATTTT. The rearrangement links TRBV20-1 to TRBJ2-3; D ambiguous. Germline V gene sequence: CDR1 DFQATT, CDR2 SNEGSKA (reference sequence). The CDR3 has 12 residues. V shed 3 bases and J shed 0 bases, with 4 bases lying between them.

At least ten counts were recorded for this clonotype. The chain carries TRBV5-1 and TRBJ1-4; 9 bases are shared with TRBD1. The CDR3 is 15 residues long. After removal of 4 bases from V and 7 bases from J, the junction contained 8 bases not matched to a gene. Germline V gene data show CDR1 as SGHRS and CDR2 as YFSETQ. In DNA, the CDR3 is TGCGCCAGCAGCAATCCGGGACAGGGTACTGAAAAACTGTTTTTT. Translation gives CASSNPGQGTEKLFF.

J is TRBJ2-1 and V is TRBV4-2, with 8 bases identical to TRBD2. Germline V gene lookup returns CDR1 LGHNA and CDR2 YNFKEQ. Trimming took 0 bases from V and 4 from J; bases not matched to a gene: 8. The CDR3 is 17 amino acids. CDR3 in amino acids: CASSQETSGGGYNEQFF. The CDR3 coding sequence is TGTGCCAGCAGCCAAGAGACTTCGGGGGGGGGGTACAATGAGCAGTTCTTC.

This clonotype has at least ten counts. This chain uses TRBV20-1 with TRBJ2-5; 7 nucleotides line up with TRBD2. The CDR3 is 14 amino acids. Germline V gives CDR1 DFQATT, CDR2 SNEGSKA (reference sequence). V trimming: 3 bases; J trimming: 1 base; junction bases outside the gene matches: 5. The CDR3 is CSARTSPSQETQYF. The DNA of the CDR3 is TGCAGTGCTAGGACTAGCCCCTCCCAAGAGACCCAGTACTTC.

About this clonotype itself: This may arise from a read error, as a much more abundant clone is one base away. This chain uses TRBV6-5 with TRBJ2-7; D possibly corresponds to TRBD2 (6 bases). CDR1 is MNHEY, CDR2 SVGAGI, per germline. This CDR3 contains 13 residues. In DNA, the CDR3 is TGTGCCAGCAGTTACGCGGCGGGGAGCGAGCAGCACTTC. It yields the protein CASSYAAGSEQHF.

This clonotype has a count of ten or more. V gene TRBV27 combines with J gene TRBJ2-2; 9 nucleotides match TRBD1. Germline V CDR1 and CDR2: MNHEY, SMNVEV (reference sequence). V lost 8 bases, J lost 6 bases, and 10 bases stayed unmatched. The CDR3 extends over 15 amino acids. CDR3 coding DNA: TGTGCCAGCTTACGCTCCGGGACAGGGTCCGGGGAGCTGTTTTTT. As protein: CASLRSGTGSGELFF.

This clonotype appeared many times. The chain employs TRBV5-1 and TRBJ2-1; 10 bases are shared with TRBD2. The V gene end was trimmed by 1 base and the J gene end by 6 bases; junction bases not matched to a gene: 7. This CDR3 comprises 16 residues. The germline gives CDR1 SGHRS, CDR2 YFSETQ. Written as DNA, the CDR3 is TGCGCCAGCAGCTTGAGTTCTAGCGGGAGTCGCAATGAGCAGTTCTTC. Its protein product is CASSLSSSGSRNEQFF.

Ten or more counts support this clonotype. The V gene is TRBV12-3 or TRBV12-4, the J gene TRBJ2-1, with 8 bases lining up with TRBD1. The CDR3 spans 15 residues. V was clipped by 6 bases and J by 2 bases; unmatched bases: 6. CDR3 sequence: CASSPTGATYNEQFF. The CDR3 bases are TGTGCCAGCAGCCCGACAGGGGCGACCTACAATGAGCAGTTCTTC.

CDR3 in amino acids: CASSHRTGLGETQYF. The CDR3 DNA sequence: TGTGCCAGCAGTCACAGGACAGGGCTGGGGGAGACCCAGTACTTC. The chain couples TRBV27 to TRBJ2-5; 8 bases map to TRBD1. The germline gives CDR1 MNHEY, CDR2 SMNVEV (reference sequence). With V trimmed by 5 bases and J by 5 bases, 10 bases remained unmatched. The CDR3 runs 15 residues.

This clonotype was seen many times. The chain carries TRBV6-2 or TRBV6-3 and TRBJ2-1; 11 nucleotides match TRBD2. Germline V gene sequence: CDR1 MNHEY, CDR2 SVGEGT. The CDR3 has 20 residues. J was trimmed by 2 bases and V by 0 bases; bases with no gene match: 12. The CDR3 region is CASSYSLAGGLQGTYNEQFF. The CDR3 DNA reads TGTGCCAGCAGTTACTCGCTAGCGGGGGGTCTTCAGGGGACCTACAATGAGCAGTTCTTC.

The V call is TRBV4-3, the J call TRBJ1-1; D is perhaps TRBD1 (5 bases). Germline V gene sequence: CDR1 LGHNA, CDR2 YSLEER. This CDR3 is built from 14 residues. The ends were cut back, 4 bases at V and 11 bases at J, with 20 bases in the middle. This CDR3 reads CASSLNLGGSDAFF. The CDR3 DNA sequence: TGCGCCAGCAGCCTTAATTTGGGGGGTTCGGATGCTTTCTTT.

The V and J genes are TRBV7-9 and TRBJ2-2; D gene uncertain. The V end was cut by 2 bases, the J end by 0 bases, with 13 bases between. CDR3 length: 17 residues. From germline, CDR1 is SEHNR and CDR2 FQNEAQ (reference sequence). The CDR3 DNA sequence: TGTGCCAGCAGCTTATTTCTGCGTTCCGCGAACACCGGGGAGCTGTTTTTT. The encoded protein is CASSLFLRSANTGELFF.

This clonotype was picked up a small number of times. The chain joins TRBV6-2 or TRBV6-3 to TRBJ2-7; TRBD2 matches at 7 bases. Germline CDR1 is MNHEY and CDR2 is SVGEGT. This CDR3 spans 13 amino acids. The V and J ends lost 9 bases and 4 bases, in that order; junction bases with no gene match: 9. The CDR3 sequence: CASHASGKYEQYF. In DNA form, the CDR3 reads TGTGCCAGTCACGCAAGCGGGAAATACGAGCAGTACTTC.

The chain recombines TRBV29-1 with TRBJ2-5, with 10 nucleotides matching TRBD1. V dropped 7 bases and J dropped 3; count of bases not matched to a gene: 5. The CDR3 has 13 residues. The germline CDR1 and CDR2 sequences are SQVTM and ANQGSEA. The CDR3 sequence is CSGMTGGEETQYF. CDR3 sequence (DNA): TGCAGCGGGATGACAGGGGGCGAAGAGACCCAGTACTTC.

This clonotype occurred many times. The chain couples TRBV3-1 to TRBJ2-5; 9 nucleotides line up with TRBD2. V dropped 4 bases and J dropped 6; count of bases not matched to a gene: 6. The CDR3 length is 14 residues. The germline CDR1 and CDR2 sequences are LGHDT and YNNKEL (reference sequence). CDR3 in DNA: TGTGCCAGCAGCCGTGGCGGGGGGGAACAGACCCAGTACTTC. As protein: CASSRGGGEQTQYF.

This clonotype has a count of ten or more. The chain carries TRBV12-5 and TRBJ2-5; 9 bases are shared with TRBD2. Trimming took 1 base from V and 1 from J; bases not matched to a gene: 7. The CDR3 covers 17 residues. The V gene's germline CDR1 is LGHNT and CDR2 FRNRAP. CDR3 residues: CASGLGIAGDLQETQYF. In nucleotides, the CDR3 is TGTGCTAGTGGTTTGGGGATAGCGGGGGATCTCCAAGAGACCCAGTACTTC.

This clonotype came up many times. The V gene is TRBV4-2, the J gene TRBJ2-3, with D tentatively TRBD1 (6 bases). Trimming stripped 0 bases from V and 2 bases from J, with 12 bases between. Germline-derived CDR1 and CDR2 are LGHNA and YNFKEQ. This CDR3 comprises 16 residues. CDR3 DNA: TGTGCCAGCAGCCAAGATTCGCAGGGGATCACAGATACGCAGTATTTT. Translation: CASSQDSQGITDTQYF.

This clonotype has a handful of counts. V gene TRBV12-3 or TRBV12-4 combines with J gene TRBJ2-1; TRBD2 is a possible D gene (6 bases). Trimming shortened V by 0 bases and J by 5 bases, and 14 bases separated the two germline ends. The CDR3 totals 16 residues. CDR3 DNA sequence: TGTGCCAGCAGTTTAGCGGTGCTAGCGCTAAACAATGAGCAGTTCTTC. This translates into CASSLAVLALNNEQFF.

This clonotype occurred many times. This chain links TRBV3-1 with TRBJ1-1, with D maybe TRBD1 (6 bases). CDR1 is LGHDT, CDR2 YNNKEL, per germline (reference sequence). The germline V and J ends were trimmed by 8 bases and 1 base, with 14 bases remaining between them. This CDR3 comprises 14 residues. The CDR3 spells CASGPWGQNTEAFF. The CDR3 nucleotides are TGTGCCAGCGGCCCATGGGGACAGAACACTGAAGCTTTCTTT.

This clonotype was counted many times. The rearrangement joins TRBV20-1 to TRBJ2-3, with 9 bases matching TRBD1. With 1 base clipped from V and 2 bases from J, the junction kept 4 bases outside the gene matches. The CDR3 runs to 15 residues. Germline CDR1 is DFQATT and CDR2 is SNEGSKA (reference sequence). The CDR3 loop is CSARAGQGITDTQYF. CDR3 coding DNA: TGCAGTGCTAGAGCAGGACAGGGGATCACAGATACGCAGTATTTT.

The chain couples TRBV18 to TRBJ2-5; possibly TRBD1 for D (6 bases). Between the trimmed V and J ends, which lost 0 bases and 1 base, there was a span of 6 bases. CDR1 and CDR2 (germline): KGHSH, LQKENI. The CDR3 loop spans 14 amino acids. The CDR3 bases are TGTGCCAGCTCACCACCACAGGGCCAAGAGACCCAGTACTTC. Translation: CASSPPQGQETQYF.

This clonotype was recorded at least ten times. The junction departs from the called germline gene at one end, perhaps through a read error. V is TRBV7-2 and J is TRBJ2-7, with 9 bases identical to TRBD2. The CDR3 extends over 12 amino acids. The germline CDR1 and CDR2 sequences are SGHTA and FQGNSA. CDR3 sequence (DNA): TGTGCCAGCAGCTCTCCTGGACTAGCGCTAGACTTC. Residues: CASSSPGLALDF. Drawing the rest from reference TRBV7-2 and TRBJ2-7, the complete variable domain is GAGVSQSPSNKVTEKGKDVELRCDPISGHTALYWYRQSLGQGLEFLIYFQGNSAPDKSGLPSDRFSAERTGGSVSTLTIQRTQQEDSAVYLCASSSPGLALDFGPGTRLTVT.

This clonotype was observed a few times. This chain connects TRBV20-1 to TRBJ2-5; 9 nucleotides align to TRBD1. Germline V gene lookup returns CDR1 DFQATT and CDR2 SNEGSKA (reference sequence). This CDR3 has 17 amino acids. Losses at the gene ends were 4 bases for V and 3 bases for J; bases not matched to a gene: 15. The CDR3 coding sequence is TGCAGTGCTAACCCAGCCAGGTGGGACAGGGAAAAAGAGACCCAGTACTTC. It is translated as CSANPARWDREKETQYF.

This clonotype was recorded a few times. The CDR3 sequence is CASRGGGTRTDTQYF. The CDR3, as DNA: TGTGCCAGCAGGGGTGGCGGGACCCGCACAGATACGCAGTATTTT. The chain couples TRBV28 to TRBJ2-3, with D perhaps matching TRBD2 (6 bases). The V gene's germline CDR1 is MDHEN and CDR2 SYDVKM. This CDR3 region has 15 residues. V gave up 6 bases and J gave up 1 base, with 14 bases separating them.

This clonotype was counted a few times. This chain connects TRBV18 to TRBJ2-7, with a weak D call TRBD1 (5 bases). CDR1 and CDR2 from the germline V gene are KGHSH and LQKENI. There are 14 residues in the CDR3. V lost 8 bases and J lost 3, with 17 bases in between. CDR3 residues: CASRQRGRVYEQYF. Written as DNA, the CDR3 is TGTGCCAGCCGCCAAAGGGGCAGGGTCTACGAGCAGTACTTC.